This TCR beta chain appears in the sequencing data of a study of blood T cell repertoires in COVID-19. Study in general: Samples of COVID-19 (acute and convalescent) were obtained from the United States, Italy and Spain. In each case, the material was cDNA or gDNA derived from T cells, B-cell-depleted T cells, or PBMCs.

This CDR3 contains 18 residues. CDR1 and CDR2 from the germline V gene are LGHNA and YSLEER. V was clipped by 0 bases and J by 10 bases, with 24 bases between them. Authors' data handling: Reference gene primer amplification yielded estimated nucleated cell counts. Assay used: immunoSEQ multiplex PCR; TCRdb lists only in-frame clones, some missing. V and J calls and clone size are those listed in that table; D and trimming were worked out from the DNA. The repertoire has 60,000 to 80,000 clones, roughly 88% of them found once; the top ten carry 1% to 1.5%. The chain carries TRBV4-3 and TRBJ1-4; possible D gene TRBD1, 5 bases. The sample was peripheral blood. This TCR derives from a woman older than 75 with acute or convalescent COVID-19. The CDR3, as DNA: TGCGCCAGCAGCCAAGATCTCGTATCGATGGGGGGACCGGGAAAACTGTTTTTT. Encoded protein: CASSQDLVSMGGPGKLFF.